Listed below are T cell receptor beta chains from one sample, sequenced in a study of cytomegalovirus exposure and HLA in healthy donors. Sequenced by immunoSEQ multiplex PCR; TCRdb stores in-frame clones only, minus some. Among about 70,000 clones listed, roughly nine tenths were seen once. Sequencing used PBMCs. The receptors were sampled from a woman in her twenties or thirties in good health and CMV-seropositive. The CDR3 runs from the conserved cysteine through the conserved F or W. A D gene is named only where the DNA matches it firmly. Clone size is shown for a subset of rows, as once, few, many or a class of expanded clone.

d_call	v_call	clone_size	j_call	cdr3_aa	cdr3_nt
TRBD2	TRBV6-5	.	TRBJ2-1	CASSYGVAGGPGEQFF	TGTGCCAGCAGTTACGGGGTAGCGGGAGGGCCGGGTGAGCAGTTCTTC
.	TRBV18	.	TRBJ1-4	CASSLQGTNEKLFF	TGTGCCAGCTCGTTACAGGGAACTAATGAAAAACTGTTTTTT
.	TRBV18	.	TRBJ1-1	CASSPSTRNTEAFF	TGTGCCAGCTCACCCTCAACTAGGAACACTGAAGCTTTCTTT
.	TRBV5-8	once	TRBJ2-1	CASSLAVRFF	TGTGCCAGCAGCTTGGCGGTGAGGTTCTTC
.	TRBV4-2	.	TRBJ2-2	CASSQVRGGVAGELFF	TGTGCCAGCAGCCAAGTGAGGGGAGGTGTGGCCGGGGAGCTGTTTTTT
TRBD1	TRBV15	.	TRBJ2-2	CATSRAGQGTGELFF	TGTGCCACCAGCAGAGCGGGACAGGGCACCGGGGAGCTGTTTTTT
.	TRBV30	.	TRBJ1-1	CAWSKVVTTMNTEAFF	TGTGCCTGGAGTAAGGTGGTAACTACAATGAACACTGAAGCTTTCTTT
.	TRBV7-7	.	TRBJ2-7	CASSLESGGTLGEQYF	TGTGCCAGCAGCTTAGAGTCGGGCGGGACTCTGGGTGAGCAGTACTTC
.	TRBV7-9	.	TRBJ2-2	CASSFGPTGGDGELFF	TGTGCCAGCAGCTTTGGGCCAACAGGGGGGGACGGGGAGCTGTTTTTT
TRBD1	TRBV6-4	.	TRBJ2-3	CASSDSLTGVKEQYF	TGTGCCAGCAGTGACTCGTTGACAGGGGTTAAGGAGCAGTATTTT
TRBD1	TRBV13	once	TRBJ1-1	CASSSGQVPEAFF	TGTGCCAGCAGCTCCGGACAGGTACCTGAAGCTTTCTTT
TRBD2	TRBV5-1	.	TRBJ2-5	CASRRSGTSEETQYF	TGCGCCAGCAGACGATCCGGGACTAGCGAAGAGACCCAGTACTTC
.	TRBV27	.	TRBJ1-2	CASSFLGGANYGYTF	TGTGCCAGCAGTTTCTTAGGCGGCGCTAACTATGGCTACACCTTC
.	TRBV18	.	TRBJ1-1	CASSPPDSISLAEAFF	TGTGCCAGCTCACCACCGGACAGTATCTCCCTTGCCGAAGCTTTCTTT
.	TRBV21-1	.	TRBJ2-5	CASSKGTSGRRGYQETQYF	TGTGCCAGCAGCAAGGGGACTAGCGGGAGACGGGGGTACCAAGAGACCCAGTACTTC
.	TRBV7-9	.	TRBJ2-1	CASSLEPSTGRLTYNEQFF	TGTGCCAGCAGCTTAGAACCCTCGACAGGGAGGTTAACCTACAATGAGCAGTTCTTC
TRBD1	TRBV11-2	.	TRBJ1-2	CASSLAPDDRGYGYTF	TGTGCCAGCAGCCTCGCTCCGGACGACAGGGGTTATGGCTACACCTTC
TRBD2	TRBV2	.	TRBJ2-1	CASSEVRLAVYNEQFF	TGTGCCAGCAGTGAAGTTCGACTAGCGGTCTACAATGAGCAGTTCTTC
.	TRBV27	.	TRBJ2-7	CATSGTRVSYEQYF	TGTGCCACCAGTGGGACAAGAGTCTCCTACGAGCAGTACTTC
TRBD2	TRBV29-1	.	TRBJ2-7	CSVDRREGTYEQYF	TGCAGCGTTGATAGGCGGGAGGGAACCTACGAGCAGTACTTC
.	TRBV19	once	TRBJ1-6	CASSEAYSPLHF	TGTGCCAGTAGCGAGGCCTATTCACCCCTCCACTTT
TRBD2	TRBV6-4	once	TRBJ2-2	CASSETSGSFTGELFF	TGTGCCAGCAGTGAAACTAGCGGGAGTTTCACCGGAGAGCTGTTTTTT
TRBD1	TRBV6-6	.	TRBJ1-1	CASTVAGTGAEAFF	TGTGCCAGCACCGTCGCCGGGACAGGGGCGGAAGCTTTCTTT
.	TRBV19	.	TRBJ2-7	CASSMGRVNYEQYF	TGTGCCAGTAGTATGGGCAGGGTAAACTACGAGCAGTACTTC
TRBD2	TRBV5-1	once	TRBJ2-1	CASSLNRGGSSYNEQFF	TGCGCCAGCAGCTTAAATCGGGGCGGGAGCTCCTACAATGAGCAGTTCTTC
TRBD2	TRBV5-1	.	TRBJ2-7	CASSGGTSGSSYEQYF	TGCGCCAGCAGCGGAGGGACTAGCGGGTCCTCCTACGAGCAGTACTTC
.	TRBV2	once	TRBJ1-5	CASKTVNQPQHF	TGTGCCAGCAAGACAGTTAATCAGCCCCAGCATTTT
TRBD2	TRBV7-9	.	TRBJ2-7	CASSRTSLYEQYF	TGTGCCAGCAGCCGGACTAGCCTGTACGAGCAGTACTTC
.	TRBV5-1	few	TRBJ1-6	CASSLVSGFGSPLHF	TGCGCCAGCAGCTTGGTGTCAGGGTTTGGTTCACCCCTCCACTTT
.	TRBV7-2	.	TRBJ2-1	CASSLVGYNEQFF	TGTGCCAGCAGCTTGGTCGGCTACAATGAGCAGTTCTTC
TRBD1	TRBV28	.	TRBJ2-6	CASSHGDRAGANVLTF	TGTGCCAGCAGCCACGGTGACAGGGCTGGGGCCAACGTCCTGACTTTC
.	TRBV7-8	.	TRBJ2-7	CASSRDKYEQYF	TGTGCCAGCTCCCGGGACAAGTACGAGCAGTACTTC
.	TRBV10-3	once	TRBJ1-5	CAISESTRGNQPQHF	TGTGCCATCAGTGAGTCGACTCGCGGTAATCAGCCCCAGCATTTT
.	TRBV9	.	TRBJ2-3	CASSVAPETDTQYF	TGTGCCAGCAGCGTAGCTCCCGAGACAGATACGCAGTATTTT
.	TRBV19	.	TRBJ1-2	CASRGQEGSLYGYTF	TGTGCCAGTAGAGGCCAGGAGGGTTCGCTATATGGCTACACCTTC
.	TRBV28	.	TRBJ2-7	CASVGVYEQYF	TGTGCCAGCGTAGGGGTCTACGAGCAGTACTTC
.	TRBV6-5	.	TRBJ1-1	CASRGGVFTEAFF	TGTGCCAGCAGAGGAGGGGTTTTCACTGAAGCTTTCTTT
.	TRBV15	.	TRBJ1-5	CATSREASNQPQHF	TGTGCCACCAGCAGAGAAGCAAGCAATCAGCCCCAGCATTTT
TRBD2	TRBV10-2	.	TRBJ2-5	CASSEEGTSGWVWKETQYF	TGCGCCAGCAGTGAGGAGGGGACTAGCGGGTGGGTGTGGAAAGAGACCCAGTACTTC
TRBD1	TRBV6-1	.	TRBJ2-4	CASSEGQGRNIQYF	TGTGCCAGCAGTGAGGGACAGGGGAGAAACATTCAGTACTTC
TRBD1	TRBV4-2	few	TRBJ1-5	CASSQSETGPNQPQHF	TGTGCCAGCAGCCAATCAGAGACAGGGCCTAATCAGCCCCAGCATTTT
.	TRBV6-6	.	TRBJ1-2	CASSQQGHDGYGYTF	TGTGCCAGCAGTCAACAGGGACATGACGGCTATGGCTACACCTTC
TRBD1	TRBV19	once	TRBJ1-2	CASSMEGARNYGYTF	TGTGCCAGTAGTATGGAGGGGGCCCGTAACTATGGCTACACCTTC
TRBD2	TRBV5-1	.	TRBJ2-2	CASSRGNSGSSRHGELFF	TGCGCCAGCAGCAGGGGAAATAGCGGGAGTTCTCGCCACGGGGAGCTGTTTTTT
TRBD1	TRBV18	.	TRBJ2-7	CASSAGGGEQYF	TGTGCCAGCTCAGCAGGGGGTGGGGAGCAGTACTTC
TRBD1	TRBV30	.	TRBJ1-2	CAWTGTGSLYGYTF	TGTGCCTGGACCGGGACAGGGAGCTTATATGGCTACACCTTC
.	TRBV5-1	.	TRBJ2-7	CASSWGGRSYEQYF	TGCGCCAGCAGCTGGGGGGGGCGTTCCTACGAGCAGTACTTC
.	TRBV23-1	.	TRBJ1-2	CARRGVYAGYTF	TGCGCCAGAAGGGGCGTCTACGCCGGCTACACCTTC
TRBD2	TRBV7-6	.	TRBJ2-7	CASSSRVAPGLAGGPPYEQYF	TGTGCCAGCAGCAGTCGGGTAGCCCCGGGACTAGCGGGAGGCCCCCCTTACGAGCAGTACTTC
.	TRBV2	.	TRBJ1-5	CASSVERVNQPQHF	TGTGCCAGCAGTGTCGAGAGGGTCAATCAGCCCCAGCATTTT
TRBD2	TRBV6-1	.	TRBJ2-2	CASSSSGRIGELFF	TGTGCCAGCAGTTCTAGCGGGAGAATCGGGGAGCTGTTTTTT
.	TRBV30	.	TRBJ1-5	CAWSYHERNQPQHF	TGTGCCTGGTCATACCACGAGAGAAATCAGCCCCAGCATTTT
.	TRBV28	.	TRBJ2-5	CASRASSQTQYF	TGTGCCAGCAGGGCCAGTTCGCAGACCCAGTACTTC
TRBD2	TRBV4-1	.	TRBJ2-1	CASVGVAGVGNEQFF	TGCGCCAGTGTGGGGGTAGCGGGAGTGGGCAATGAGCAGTTCTTC
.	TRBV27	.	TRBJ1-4	CASSLWAGEKLFF	TGTGCCAGCAGTTTATGGGCGGGGGAAAAACTGTTTTTT
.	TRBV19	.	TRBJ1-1	CASGLGYMNTEAFF	TGTGCCAGTGGCCTGGGCTATATGAACACTGAAGCTTTCTTT
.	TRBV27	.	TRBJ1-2	CASSPRGGYGYTF	TGTGCCAGCAGTCCCCGGGGGGGGTATGGCTACACCTTC
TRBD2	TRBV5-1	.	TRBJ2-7	CASSLAAGGPLEQYF	TGCGCCAGCAGCTTGGCCGCGGGAGGGCCCTTAGAGCAGTACTTC
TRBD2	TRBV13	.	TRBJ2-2	CASSPLAGADTGELFF	TGTGCCAGCAGTCCTTTAGCGGGAGCGGACACCGGGGAGCTGTTTTTT